This TCR beta chain derives from a study of type 1 and type 2 diabetes patients. Study findings and constraints: Age and gender were not matched between study groups, possibly biasing interpretation.

For this clonotype: What it binds is unknown.

The CDR3 runs 16 residues. The germline CDR1 and CDR2 sequences are LNHDA and SQIVND (reference sequence). The junction had 11 bases not matched to a gene; V was cut back by 5 bases and J by 7 bases. Amplification started from genomic DNA. A primer set of 30 forward and 13 reverse primers amplified the CDR3. In TCRdb, the multiplex PCR reads were re-called with MiXCR into one record per CDR3 protein. The profile shows more than 250,000 distinct CDR3 sequences, more than 40% of them singletons. The gene calls are TRBV19 and TRBJ2-1, with TRBD2 matching over 10 bases. Sequencing was done on a sample of peripheral blood mononuclear cells (PBMCs). The receptor was isolated from a man aged 18 to 30 with type 2 diabetes. This CDR3 is CASSSWGLAMWNEQFF. CDR3 DNA sequence: TGTGCCAGTAGTTCGTGGGGACTAGCGATGTGGAATGAGCAGTTCTTC. The variable domain in full, with the rest retrieved from reference TRBV19 and TRBJ2-1, is DGGITQSPKYLFRKEGQNVTLSCEQNLNHDAMYWYRQDPGQGLRLIYYSQIVNDFQKGDIAEGYSVSREKKESFPLTVTSAQKNPTAFYLCASSSWGLAMWNEQFFGPGTRLTVL.